The rows below give T cell receptor beta chains drawn from one sample of a study of blood T cell repertoires in COVID-19. Here immunoSEQ multiplex PCR was the method, and the copy in TCRdb shows in-frame clones only, minus some. The sample holds a few hundred thousand clones, about 90% seen once. What was sequenced was PBMCs or T cells enriched from blood (not recorded which). All receptors come from a human donor in a cohort exposed to, infected with or recovered from COVID-19 (not recorded which). The donor label of this sample is uncertain. The CDR3 runs from the conserved cysteine through the conserved F or W. The D gene is left open where the match is weak. Not all rows give a size; the values are once, few, many and, for expanded clones, a class.

TRBV7-9,-,-,TRBJ1-2,CASSPEGRHNYGYTF,TGTGCCAGCAGCCCCGAGGGCAGGCATAACTATGGCTACACCTTC
TRBV27,-,-,TRBJ2-7,CASSSYYEQYF,TGTGCCAGCAGTTCCTACTACGAGCAGTACTTC
TRBV19,-,-,TRBJ2-3,CASSSAGPSTDTQYF,TGTGCCAGTAGTTCCGCGGGGCCAAGCACAGATACGCAGTATTTT
TRBV5-1,-,-,TRBJ2-1,CASSLDIFTYNEQFF,TGCGCCAGCAGCTTGGACATTTTTACCTACAATGAGCAGTTCTTC
TRBV11-2,-,-,TRBJ2-7,CASSLGMDSHYEQYF,TGTGCCAGCAGCTTAGGCATGGACAGTCACTACGAGCAGTACTTC
TRBV9,-,-,TRBJ1-1,CASSQAPNTEAFF,TGTGCCAGCAGCCAGGCCCCGAACACTGAAGCTTTCTTT
TRBV27,-,-,TRBJ1-3,CASSYTSSGNTIYF,TGTGCCAGCAGTTACACCAGCTCTGGAAACACCATATATTTT
TRBV5-3,-,TRBD1,TRBJ2-7,CARSPSAGTGGYEQYF,TGTGCCAGAAGCCCCTCTGCGGGGACAGGGGGCTACGAGCAGTACTTC
TRBV7-9,-,-,TRBJ2-3,CASSLIGLASDTQYF,TGTGCCAGCAGCTTAATAGGTCTAGCGTCAGATACGCAGTATTTT
TRBV5-1,once,-,TRBJ2-5,CASSLLRGVQETQYF,TGCGCCAGCAGCTTGTTACGGGGTGTTCAAGAGACCCAGTACTTC
TRBV24-1,-,-,TRBJ1-1,CATRTYTEAFF,TGTGCCACCCGCACTTACACTGAAGCTTTCTTT
TRBV19,once,-,TRBJ2-3,CASSSGRAYTQYF,TGTGCCAGTAGTAGCGGCAGGGCTTATACGCAGTATTTT
TRBV11-2,-,-,TRBJ2-3,CASSRLFTDTQYF,TGTGCCAGCAGCCGACTCTTCACAGATACGCAGTATTTT
TRBV6-4,-,-,TRBJ2-5,CASRREEWGPVGETQYF,TGTGCCAGCAGACGGGAAGAATGGGGGCCGGTGGGAGAGACCCAGTACTTC
TRBV3-1/TRBV3-2,-,TRBD1,TRBJ1-2,CASSPSTGGGYTF,TGTGCCAGCAGCCCCAGCACAGGGGGCGGCTACACCTTC
TRBV5-1,-,-,TRBJ1-2,CASSLNRATKDYGYTF,TGCGCCAGCAGCTTGAACAGGGCAACAAAAGACTATGGCTACACCTTC
TRBV2,-,-,TRBJ1-6,CASSLDSLGSYNSPLHF,TGTGCCAGCAGTCTAGACAGTCTTGGCTCCTATAATTCACCCCTCCACTTT
TRBV24-1,-,-,TRBJ2-5,CATSEGGLETQYF,TGTGCCACCAGTGAGGGGGGTTTGGAGACCCAGTACTTC
TRBV5-1,-,TRBD1,TRBJ1-1,CASSSTGVGTEAFF,TGCGCCAGCAGCTCTACAGGGGTCGGCACTGAAGCTTTCTTT
TRBV6-5,-,-,TRBJ1-4,CASRAGRLNEKLFF,TGTGCCAGCAGGGCAGGTCGATTGAATGAAAAACTGTTTTTT
TRBV5-4,-,TRBD2,TRBJ2-5,CASSLGTSGGPQTQYF,TGTGCCAGCAGCTTGGGGACTAGCGGGGGGCCCCAGACCCAGTACTTC
TRBV19,-,-,TRBJ1-6,CASSIQGRNSPLHF,TGTGCCAGTAGTATTCAAGGGAGGAATTCACCCCTCCACTTT
TRBV7-6,-,-,TRBJ1-3,CASSLGRSGNTIYF,TGTGCCAGCAGCTTAGGCAGGTCTGGAAACACCATATATTTT
TRBV9,-,-,TRBJ2-1,CASSGDGSSYNEQFF,TGTGCCAGCAGCGGGGACGGGAGCTCCTACAATGAGCAGTTCTTC
TRBV5-1,-,-,TRBJ2-7,CASSPRGTLSYEQYF,TGCGCCAGCAGCCCACGGGGGACGCTGTCCTACGAGCAGTACTTC
TRBV7-2,-,TRBD1,TRBJ2-4,CASSSRPGQGRKNIQYF,TGTGCCAGCAGCTCGCGGCCCGGACAGGGGCGGAAAAACATTCAGTACTTC
TRBV10-3,-,-,TRBJ1-4,CAISAGIEEKLFF,TGTGCCATCAGTGCAGGTATAGAGGAAAAACTGTTTTTT
TRBV30,-,TRBD1,TRBJ1-4,CAWGAGTGNEKLFF,TGTGCCTGGGGCGCAGGGACAGGGAATGAAAAACTGTTTTTT
TRBV9,few,-,TRBJ1-2,CASSVGPGSTNYGYTF,TGTGCCAGCAGCGTAGGTCCAGGTTCGACTAACTATGGCTACACCTTC
TRBV3-1/TRBV3-2,-,-,TRBJ2-3,CASSPSSDTQYF,TGTGCCAGCAGCCCAAGTAGCGATACGCAGTATTTT
TRBV6-5,-,-,TRBJ2-3,CASSPSTDTQYF,TGTGCCAGCTCTCCTAGCACAGATACGCAGTATTTT
TRBV4-2,few,-,TRBJ2-3,CASSPTGGGADTQYF,TGTGCCAGCAGCCCTACAGGGGGAGGGGCAGATACGCAGTATTTT